This is a list of T cell receptor beta chains from one sample in a study of molecular identifiers for immune sequencing clone quantification. TCRdb redid the calling of the PCR reads with MiXCR, one entry per CDR3 protein. Counted here are fewer than 350,000 distinct CDR3 sequences, about a fifth occurring once; the ten biggest clones make up approximately 0.8%. The sequenced material came from naive CD8+ T cells from blood, with Jurkat cell RNA spiked in. The receptors stem from a human donor in good health. Some libraries in this study had Jurkat cell RNA spiked in. CDR3s leave out the opening cysteine and the closing phenylalanine or tryptophan. The D gene is left open where the match is weak.

CDR3 protein | V gene | D gene | J gene
ASSVTGLNTEAF | TRBV27 | . | TRBJ1-1
ASRPDDPGILFRAQCDTQY | TRBV7-3 | . | TRBJ2-3
AISVKGPDTQY | TRBV10-3 | . | TRBJ2-3
ASSLAQAGLTEAF | TRBV7-9 | . | TRBJ1-1
ASSQASGVTDTQY | TRBV14 | TRBD2 | TRBJ2-3
ATSSEKGGLNTEAF | TRBV15 | . | TRBJ1-1
ASMMGFTLTDTQY | TRBV6-1 | . | TRBJ2-3
ASSPAGNEQF | TRBV3-1 | . | TRBJ2-1
ASTPLAGNTGELF | TRBV10-2 | TRBD2 | TRBJ2-2
ASSIRARQPYEQY | TRBV19 | . | TRBJ2-7
ASNTGAGETQY | TRBV19 | TRBD1 | TRBJ2-5
AWNPGFVSHEQY | TRBV30 | . | TRBJ2-7
ASSLALAAQY | TRBV12-3/TRBV12-4 | TRBD2 | TRBJ2-3